This T cell receptor (beta chain) was obtained from a study of cytomegalovirus exposure and HLA in healthy donors. With regard to this clone: At one end the junction does not follow the germline gene, possibly because of a read error.

This CDR3 region has 14 residues. Germline CDR1 reads SQVTM; CDR2 reads ANQGSEA. Primers for the PCR totalled 60 Vbeta and 13 Jbeta. Profiled with immunoSEQ multiplex PCR; TCRdb holds only in-frame clones, not every one. The profile shows roughly 100,000 clones, roughly 78% of them singletons. The specimen sequenced was PBMCs. The sequence was collected from a woman aged 40 to 50 in good health and CMV-seronegative. The chain carries TRBV29-1 and TRBJ2-3; 8 bases are a match to TRBD2. CDR3 nucleotides: TGCAGCGTCGAAGGCCTAGCGGGTTTTGATACGCAGTATTTT. Its protein is CSVEGLAGFDTQYF.